Following are 16 T cell receptor beta chains from one sample sequenced in a study of OX40 agonist ivuxolimab in advanced cancers. The library was made by the immunoSEQ multiplex PCR assay. This is the immuneACCESS table as TCRdb keeps it, with only in-frame sequences that have V and J called. A part of the clones is gone; compared with another copy, unresolved V genes explain less than half, and the rest is unexplained. In all, the sample holds about 34,000 clones, and 80% to 85% of those were seen once. About 2.7% of the sample is in the top ten clones. The specimen was CD4+ or CD8+ T cells sorted from blood, collected in a trial of the OX40 agonist ivuxolimab. The receptor set was obtained from an adult with an advanced solid tumor such as melanoma, head and neck, liver or kidney cancer.

V usage is TRBV30 and J usage is TRBJ1-6; D possibly corresponds to TRBD1 (5 bases). The CDR3 loop spans 15 amino acids. Germline CDR1 is GTSNPN and CDR2 is SVGIG (reference sequence). The V end lost 2 bases, the J end lost 9 bases, and 17 bases lay between the germline ends. The CDR3 region is CAWSIGQTPASPLHF. The CDR3 coding sequence is TGTGCCTGGAGTATAGGACAAACCCCGGCTTCACCCCTCCACTTT.

This clone was observed a few times. The chain is built from TRBV18 and TRBJ1-3; 11 bases fit TRBD1. With 6 bases clipped from V and 0 bases from J, the junction kept 4 bases outside the gene matches. The CDR3 loop spans 16 amino acids. The germline gives CDR1 KGHSH, CDR2 LQKENI. This CDR3 is CASSDRGRGSGNTIYF. CDR3 in DNA: TGTGCCAGCTCGGACAGGGGGCGAGGCTCTGGAAACACCATATATTTT.

A single count supports this clone. The J gene is TRBJ1-1, the V gene TRBV18; TRBD1 might be the D (6 bases). The V gene lost 2 bases and the J gene lost 1 base, with 11 bases spanning the gap. The CDR3 spans 15 residues. Germline values: CDR1 KGHSH, CDR2 LQKENI. The chain's CDR3 is CASSPMTGSNTEAFF. Written as DNA, the CDR3 is TGTGCCAGCTCACCAATGACAGGTTCGAACACTGAAGCTTTCTTT.

This sequence joins TRBV6-1 and TRBJ2-7, with D maybe TRBD1 (5 bases). CDR3 length: 15 residues. Between the trimmed V and J ends, which lost 4 bases and 3 bases, there was a span of 16 bases. CDR1 is MNHNS and CDR2 is SASEGT in the germline V gene. CDR3 sequence reads: CASSGIQVGLYEQYF. For the CDR3, the DNA is TGTGCCAGCAGTGGTATACAGGTGGGGCTCTACGAGCAGTACTTC.

This rearrangement joins TRBV19 to TRBJ2-7; D possibly corresponds to TRBD2 (5 bases). The CDR3 contains 15 residues. Trimming cost V 3 bases and J 3 bases, with 15 bases left between them. From germline, CDR1 is LNHDA and CDR2 SQIVND (reference sequence). The CDR3 sequence: CASSIGSALVYEQYF. The DNA of the CDR3 is TGTGCCAGTAGTATTGGTTCGGCACTAGTCTACGAGCAGTACTTC.

This rearrangement joins TRBV5-4 to TRBJ2-3; possibly TRBD1 or TRBD2 for D (5 bases each). V was cut by 4 bases and J by 0 bases, with 18 bases left in between. The CDR3 has 17 residues. From germline, CDR1 is SGHNT and CDR2 YYREEE (reference sequence). DNA of the CDR3: TGTGCCAGCAGCCCCGTCACCGGGGCGCATAGCACAGATACGCAGTATTTT. It yields the protein CASSPVTGAHSTDTQYF.

The gene calls are TRBV10-3 and TRBJ1-2; D ambiguous. The CDR3 loop spans 14 amino acids. V was trimmed by 6 bases and J by 0 bases, leaving 11 bases between them. Germline CDR1 ENHRY, CDR2 SYGVKD. CDR3 DNA sequence: TGTGCCATCAGCGACGGTAGGACTAACTATGGCTACACCTTC. Translated, it gives CAISDGRTNYGYTF.

The V call is TRBV6-6, the J call TRBJ1-2; 12 positions agree with TRBD1. V shed 3 bases, J shed 7 bases, and the junction held 9 bases outside the gene matches. CDR1 is MNHNY, CDR2 SVGAGI, per germline (reference sequence). The CDR3 runs to 16 residues. This chain's CDR3 is CASSYTGTGGPSGYTF. CDR3 in DNA: TGTGCCAGCAGTTATACCGGGACAGGGGGCCCTTCTGGCTACACCTTC.

This clone has more than one count but fewer than ten. The rearrangement links TRBV9 to TRBJ1-6; 9 bases map to TRBD1. The CDR3 is made up of 16 amino acids. Looked up from germline, CDR1 is SGDLS and CDR2 is YYNGEE. Losses at the gene ends were 4 bases for V and 7 bases for J; bases not matched to a gene: 9. CDR3 protein: CASSISDRGGNSPLHF. The CDR3 DNA follows: TGTGCCAGCAGCATTTCGGACAGGGGAGGGAATTCACCCCTCCACTTT.

The chain employs TRBV7-6 and TRBJ2-7; D is unresolved. The germline V gene encodes CDR1 SGHVS and CDR2 FNYEAQ. Trimming shortened V by 1 base and J by 7 bases, and 20 bases separated the two germline ends. CDR3 length: 16 amino acids. CDR3 nucleotides: TGTGCCAGCAGCTTAGAAATCCCAACCGCTATGGGAGAGCAGTACTTC. It encodes CASSLEIPTAMGEQYF. Combining the CDR3 with reference TRBV7-6 and TRBJ2-7 gives the whole variable domain GAGVSQSPRYKVTKRGQDVALRCDPISGHVSLYWYRQALGQGPEFLTYFNYEAQQDKSGLPNDRFSAERPEGSISTLTIQRTEQRDSAMYRCASSLEIPTAMGEQYFGPGTRLTVT.

This chain joins TRBV5-6 and TRBJ1-2; D unclear. Germline V gene data show CDR1 as SGHDT and CDR2 as YYEEEE. This CDR3 contains 12 residues. V gave up 4 bases and J gave up 5 bases, with 9 bases separating them. The CDR3 loop is CASSRFEYGYTF. The CDR3 DNA is TGTGCCAGCAGCCGATTCGAATATGGCTACACCTTC.

This sequence joins TRBV27 and TRBJ1-4; D remains ambiguous. The CDR3 totals 15 residues. The germline gives CDR1 MNHEY, CDR2 SMNVEV (reference sequence). V was clipped by 5 bases and J by 0 bases, with 10 bases between them. The CDR3 sequence: CASSMAISTNEKLFF. CDR3 bases: TGTGCCAGCAGTATGGCAATCTCAACTAATGAAAAACTGTTTTTT.

This sequence joins TRBV6-1 and TRBJ1-2; D gene uncertain. Germline CDR1 MNHNS, CDR2 SASEGT. This CDR3 spans 12 amino acids. V was clipped by 4 bases and J by 7 bases, with 10 bases between them. The CDR3, as DNA: TGTGCCAGCAGTGGATCCGAAAGTGGCTACACCTTC. This codes for CASSGSESGYTF.

V and J are TRBV9 and TRBJ1-5, with 7 bases fitting TRBD1. CDR3 length equals 15 residues. The V gene end was trimmed by 4 bases and the J gene end by 6 bases; junction bases not matched to a gene: 10. Germline CDR1 SGDLS, CDR2 YYNGEE. In DNA form, the CDR3 reads TGTGCCAGCAGCCCCAGAGCGACAGGGAGTCAGCCCCAGCATTTT. Translated: CASSPRATGSQPQHF.

This chain connects TRBV6-5 to TRBJ2-7; D unresolved. Germline V CDR1 and CDR2: MNHEY, SVGAGI. The germline V and J ends were trimmed by 3 bases and 9 bases, with 12 bases remaining between them. This CDR3 comprises 12 residues. The CDR3 protein is CASSYPLLGQYF. As DNA, the CDR3 is TGTGCCAGCAGTTATCCTCTCCTCGGGCAGTACTTC.

The chain uses TRBV5-1 and TRBJ1-2; D gene uncertain. From germline, CDR1 is SGHRS and CDR2 YFSETQ. V was pared by 0 bases and J by 6 bases, with 12 bases between. The CDR3 consists of 14 residues. The CDR3 spells CASSLGQVKDGYTF. The CDR3 bases are TGCGCCAGCAGCTTGGGGCAGGTCAAGGATGGCTACACCTTC.